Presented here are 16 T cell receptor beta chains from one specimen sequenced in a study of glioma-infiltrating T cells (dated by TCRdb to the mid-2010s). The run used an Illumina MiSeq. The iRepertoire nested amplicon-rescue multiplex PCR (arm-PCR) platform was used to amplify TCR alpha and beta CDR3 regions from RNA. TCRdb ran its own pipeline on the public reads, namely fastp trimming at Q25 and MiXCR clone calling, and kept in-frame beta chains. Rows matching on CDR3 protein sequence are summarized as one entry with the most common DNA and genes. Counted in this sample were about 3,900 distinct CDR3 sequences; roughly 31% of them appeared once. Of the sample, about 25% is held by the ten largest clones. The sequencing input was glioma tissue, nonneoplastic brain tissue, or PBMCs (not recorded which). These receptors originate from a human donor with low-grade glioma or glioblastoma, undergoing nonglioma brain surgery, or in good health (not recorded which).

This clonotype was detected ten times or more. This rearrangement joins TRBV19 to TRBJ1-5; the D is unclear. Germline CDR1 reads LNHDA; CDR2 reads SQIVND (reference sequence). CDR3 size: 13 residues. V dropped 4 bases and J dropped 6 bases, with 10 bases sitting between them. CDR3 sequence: CASSTRSTQPQHF. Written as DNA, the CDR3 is TGTGCCAGTAGTACTAGATCCACTCAGCCCCAGCATTTT.

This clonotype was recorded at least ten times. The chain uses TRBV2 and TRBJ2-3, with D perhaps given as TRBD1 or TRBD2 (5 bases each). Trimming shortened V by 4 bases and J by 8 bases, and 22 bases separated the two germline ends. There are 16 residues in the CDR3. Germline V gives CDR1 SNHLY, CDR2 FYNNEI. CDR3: CASSGQGPSSGVTQYF. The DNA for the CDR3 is TGTGCCAGCAGTGGTCAGGGACCCTCTTCAGGAGTTACGCAGTATTTT.

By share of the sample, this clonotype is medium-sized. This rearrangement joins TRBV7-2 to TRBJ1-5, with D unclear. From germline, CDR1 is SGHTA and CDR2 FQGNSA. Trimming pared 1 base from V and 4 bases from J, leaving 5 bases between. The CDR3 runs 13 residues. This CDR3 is CASSLDLNQPQHF. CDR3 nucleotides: TGTGCCAGCAGCTTAGATTTGAATCAGCCCCAGCATTTT.

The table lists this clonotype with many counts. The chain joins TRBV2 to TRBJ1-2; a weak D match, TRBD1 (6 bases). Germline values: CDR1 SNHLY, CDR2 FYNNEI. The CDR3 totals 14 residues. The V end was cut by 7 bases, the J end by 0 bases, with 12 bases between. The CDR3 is CASTGTNTNYGYTF. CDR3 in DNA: TGTGCCAGCACCGGGACAAATACTAACTATGGCTACACCTTC.

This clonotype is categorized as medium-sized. Here the CDR3 reads CSARVWGGSGNTIYF. In DNA form, the CDR3 reads TGCAGTGCCCGGGTGTGGGGAGGGTCTGGAAACACCATATATTTT. The chain recombines TRBV20-1 with TRBJ1-3; D not certain. Deletions cut 6 bases from V and 1 base from J, with 16 bases between. The CDR3 is 15 residues long. Per the germline V gene, CDR1 is DFQATT and CDR2 is SNEGSKA (reference sequence).

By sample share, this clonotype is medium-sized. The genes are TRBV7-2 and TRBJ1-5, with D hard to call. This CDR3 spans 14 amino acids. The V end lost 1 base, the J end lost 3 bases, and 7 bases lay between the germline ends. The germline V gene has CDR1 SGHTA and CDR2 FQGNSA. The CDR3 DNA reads TGTGCCAGCAGCTTAGGAGGACTCAATCAGCCCCAGCATTTT. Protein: CASSLGGLNQPQHF.

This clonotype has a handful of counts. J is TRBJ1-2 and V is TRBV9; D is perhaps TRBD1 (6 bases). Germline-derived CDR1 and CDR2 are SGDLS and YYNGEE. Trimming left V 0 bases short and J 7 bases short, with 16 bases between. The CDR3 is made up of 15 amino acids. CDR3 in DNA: TGTGCCAGCAGCGTAGAGGTGCGACAGGACCTTGGCTACACCTTC. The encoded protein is CASSVEVRQDLGYTF.

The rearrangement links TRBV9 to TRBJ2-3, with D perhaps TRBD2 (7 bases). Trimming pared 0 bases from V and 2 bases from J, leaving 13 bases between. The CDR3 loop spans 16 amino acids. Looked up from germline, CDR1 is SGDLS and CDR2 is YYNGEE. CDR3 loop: CASSVVGGGSTDTQYF. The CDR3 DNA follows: TGTGCCAGCAGCGTAGTAGGGGGGGGCTCCACAGATACGCAGTATTTT. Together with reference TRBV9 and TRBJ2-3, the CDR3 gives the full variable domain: DSGVTQTPKHLITATGQRVTLRCSPRSGDLSVYWYQQSLDQGLQFLIQYYNGEERAKGNILERFSAQQFPDLHSELNLSSLELGDSALYFCASSVVGGGSTDTQYFGPGTRLTVL.

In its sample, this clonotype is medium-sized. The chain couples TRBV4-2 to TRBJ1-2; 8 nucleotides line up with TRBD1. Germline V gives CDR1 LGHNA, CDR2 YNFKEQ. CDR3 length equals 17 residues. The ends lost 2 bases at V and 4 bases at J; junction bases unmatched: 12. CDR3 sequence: CASSQRQGAQGGYGYTF. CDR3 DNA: TGTGCCAGCAGCCAACGGCAGGGGGCTCAGGGAGGCTATGGCTACACCTTC.

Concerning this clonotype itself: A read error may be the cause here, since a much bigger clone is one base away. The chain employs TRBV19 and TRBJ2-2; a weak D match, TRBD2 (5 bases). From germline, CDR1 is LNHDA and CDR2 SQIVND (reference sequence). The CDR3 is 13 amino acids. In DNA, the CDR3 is TGTGCCAGTAGTGTGAGGGCCACCGGGGAGCCGTTTTTT. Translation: CASSVRATGEPFF.

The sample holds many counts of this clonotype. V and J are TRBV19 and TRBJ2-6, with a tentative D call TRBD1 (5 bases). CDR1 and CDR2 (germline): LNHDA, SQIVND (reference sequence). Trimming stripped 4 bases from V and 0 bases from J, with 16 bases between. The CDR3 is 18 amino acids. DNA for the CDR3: TGTGCCAGTAGTAACGAACAGGAGACGAGCTCTGGGGCCAACGTCCTGACTTTC. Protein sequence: CASSNEQETSSGANVLTF.

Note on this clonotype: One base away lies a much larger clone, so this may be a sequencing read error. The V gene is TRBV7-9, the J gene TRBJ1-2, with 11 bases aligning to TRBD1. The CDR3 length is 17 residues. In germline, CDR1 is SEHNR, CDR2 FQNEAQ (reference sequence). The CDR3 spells CACSSSGTGGLNYGYTF. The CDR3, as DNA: TGTGCCTGCAGCTCCTCGGGGACAGGGGGTCTTAACTATGGCTACACCTTC.

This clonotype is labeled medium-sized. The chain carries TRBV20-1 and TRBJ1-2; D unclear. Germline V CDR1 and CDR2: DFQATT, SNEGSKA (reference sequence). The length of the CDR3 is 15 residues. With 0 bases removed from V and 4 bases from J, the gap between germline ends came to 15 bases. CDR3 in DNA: TGCAGTGCTAGAGATCTTAGGACCGTCGGCTATGGCTACACCTTC. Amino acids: CSARDLRTVGYGYTF.

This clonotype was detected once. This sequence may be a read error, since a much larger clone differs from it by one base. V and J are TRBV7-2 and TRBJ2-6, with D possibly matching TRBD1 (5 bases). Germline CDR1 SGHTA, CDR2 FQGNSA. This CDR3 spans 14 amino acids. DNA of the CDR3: TGTGCCAGCAGCTTGACCTCTGGGGCCAACGCCCTGACTTTC. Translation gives CASSLTSGANALTF.

DNA for the CDR3: TGCGCCAGCAGCCTGGGGGGACAGGGGAACTATGGCTACACCTTC. It is translated as CASSLGGQGNYGYTF. This chain joins TRBV5-1 and TRBJ1-2; 10 bases are a match to TRBD1. This CDR3 is built from 15 residues. V lost 4 bases and J lost 2; bases outside the gene matches: 5. Per the germline V gene, CDR1 is SGHRS and CDR2 is YFSETQ.

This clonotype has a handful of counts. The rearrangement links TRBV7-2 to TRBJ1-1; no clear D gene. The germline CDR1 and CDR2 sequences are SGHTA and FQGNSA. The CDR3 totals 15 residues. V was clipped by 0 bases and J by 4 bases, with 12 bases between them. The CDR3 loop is CASSLAGAEVTEAFF. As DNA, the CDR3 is TGTGCCAGCAGCTTAGCCGGAGCGGAGGTCACTGAAGCTTTCTTT.